Following are 25 T cell receptor beta chains from one sample sequenced in a study of blood T cell repertoires in COVID-19. Repertoires were generated with immunoSEQ multiplex PCR, while TCRdb's copy carries only in-frame clones and drops some. This sample has about 180,000 clones, with about 90% found just once. Sequencing was done on a sample of peripheral blood. Every receptor here comes from a man in his forties or fifties with active or convalescent COVID-19.

The chain couples TRBV24-1 to TRBJ2-5; 12 nucleotides align to TRBD1. This CDR3 is built from 15 residues. V gave up 4 bases and J gave up 5 bases; unmatched junction bases: 4. Germline-derived CDR1 and CDR2 are KGHDR and SFDVKD. In nucleotides, the CDR3 is TGTGCCACCAGTGAAAGGGACAGGGGGCTTGAGACCCAGTACTTC. Its translation is CATSERDRGLETQYF.

This clone was observed once. V usage is TRBV5-1 and J usage is TRBJ1-6; possible D gene TRBD1, 5 bases. Looked up from germline, CDR1 is SGHRS and CDR2 is YFSETQ. The V end was cut by 0 bases, the J end by 9 bases, with 10 bases between. This CDR3 contains 14 residues. The CDR3 sequence is CASSLEGVSSPLHF. CDR3 sequence (DNA): TGCGCCAGCAGCTTGGAAGGGGTCAGTTCACCCCTCCACTTT.

This rearrangement joins TRBV27 to TRBJ1-5; a weak D match, TRBD1 (5 bases). Between the trimmed V and J ends, which lost 5 bases and 5 bases, there was a span of 16 bases. The CDR3 spans 15 residues. Germline CDR1 reads MNHEY; CDR2 reads SMNVEV (reference sequence). The DNA of the CDR3 is TGTGCCAGCAGTCCTAGGGCCCAGGGATATCAGCCCCAGCATTTT. Its translation is CASSPRAQGYQPQHF.

The V gene is TRBV5-4, the J gene TRBJ2-3; TRBD2 matches 11 bases. With V trimmed by 4 bases and J by 5 bases, 9 bases remained unmatched. The CDR3 consists of 16 residues. CDR1 is SGHNT, CDR2 YYREEE, per germline (reference sequence). DNA for the CDR3: TGTGCCAGCAGCCGCCTTAGCGGGGGGGCTGAAGATACGCAGTATTTT. Its translation is CASSRLSGGAEDTQYF. The full variable domain, completed using reference TRBV5-4 and TRBJ2-3, is ETGVTQSPTHLIKTRGQQVTLRCSSQSGHNTVSWYQQALGQGPQFIFQYYREEENGRGNFPPRFSGLQFPNYSSELNVNALELDDSALYLCASSRLSGGAEDTQYFGPGTRLTVL.

J is TRBJ2-7 and V is TRBV19; D is unclear. Germline V gene lookup returns CDR1 LNHDA and CDR2 SQIVND (reference sequence). Trimming left V 7 bases short and J 0 bases short, with 19 bases between. The CDR3 extends over 16 amino acids. The CDR3 is CASNPNASNSSYEQYF. The CDR3 bases are TGTGCCAGTAATCCCAACGCGTCTAATAGCTCCTACGAGCAGTACTTC.

This rearrangement joins TRBV4-1 to TRBJ2-3, with 8 nucleotides matching TRBD2. The CDR3 is made up of 15 amino acids. CDR1 is MGHRA and CDR2 is YSYEKL in the germline V gene. With V trimmed by 2 bases and J by 1 base, 2 bases remained unmatched. CDR3 bases: TGCGCCAGCAGCCAATACGGGGGGGGCACAGATACGCAGTATTTT. It specifies CASSQYGGGTDTQYF.

This chain uses TRBV7-8 with TRBJ1-2, with D possibly TRBD1 on 5 matching bases. The CDR3 sequence is 13 residues long. CDR1 SGHVS and CDR2 FQNEAQ come from the germline V gene. V was shortened by 5 bases and J by 3 bases, with 10 bases between the two germline ends. CDR3 loop: CASSEDIYYGYTF. CDR3 nucleotide sequence: TGTGCCAGCAGCGAGGACATTTACTATGGCTACACCTTC.

This clone was counted only a few times. J is TRBJ1-1 and V is TRBV9; 9 nucleotides align to TRBD1. The germline V gene has CDR1 SGDLS and CDR2 YYNGEE. The CDR3 length is 18 residues. J was trimmed by 6 bases and V by 3 bases; bases with no gene match: 18. CDR3 sequence: CASSARPYTRDRVSEAFF. The CDR3 nucleotides are TGTGCCAGCAGCGCCCGTCCCTATACCCGGGACAGGGTTTCTGAAGCTTTCTTT. Looking up the rest from reference TRBV9 and TRBJ1-1 gives the full variable domain: DSGVTQTPKHLITATGQRVTLRCSPRSGDLSVYWYQQSLDQGLQFLIQYYNGEERAKGNILERFSAQQFPDLHSELNLSSLELGDSALYFCASSARPYTRDRVSEAFFGQGTRLTVV.

V is TRBV9 and J is TRBJ1-5; 10 nucleotides agree with TRBD1. Germline CDR1 and CDR2: SGDLS and YYNGEE. V shed 3 bases, J shed 5 bases, and the junction held 2 bases outside the gene matches. The CDR3 has 14 residues. CDR3 nucleotide sequence: TGTGCCAGCAGCGCGACAGGGGGCTATCAGCCCCAGCATTTT. Encoded protein: CASSATGGYQPQHF.

Only one count was recorded for this clone. The gene calls are TRBV5-6 and TRBJ1-2, with a possible D match to TRBD1 (6 bases). This CDR3 has 16 amino acids. Trimming took 4 bases from V and 8 from J, leaving 24 bases between them. The germline gives CDR1 SGHDT, CDR2 YYEEEE. CDR3 sequence reads: CASSRSGQLRSWGYTF. CDR3 nucleotides: TGTGCCAGCAGCAGGAGCGGACAGCTCAGGTCGTGGGGCTACACCTTC.

This chain uses TRBV4-1 with TRBJ1-5; D is unclear. This CDR3 has 14 residues. Germline loops: CDR1 MGHRA, CDR2 YSYEKL. V gave up 0 bases and J gave up 1 base, with 4 bases separating them. CDR3 residues: CASSQDRSNQPQHF. CDR3 DNA sequence: TGCGCCAGCAGCCAAGACAGGAGCAATCAGCCCCAGCATTTT.

This rearrangement joins TRBV18 to TRBJ1-1; 8 bases match TRBD1. V gave up 5 bases and J gave up 1 base; unmatched junction bases: 18. Germline V gene data show CDR1 as KGHSH and CDR2 as LQKENI. There are 19 residues in the CDR3. CDR3 loop: CASSKSSLAGGMGNTEAFF. CDR3 DNA sequence: TGTGCCAGCTCAAAGAGTTCTCTGGCAGGGGGCATGGGGAACACTGAAGCTTTCTTT.

The V and J genes are TRBV7-8 and TRBJ1-5, with D uncertain. CDR1 and CDR2 from the germline V gene are SGHVS and FQNEAQ. V was cut by 0 bases and J by 3 bases, with 12 bases left in between. This CDR3 spans 16 amino acids. CDR3 sequence (DNA): TGTGCCAGCAGCTTAGCGTGGGCGGGAAACAATCAGCCCCAGCATTTT. Its protein is CASSLAWAGNNQPQHF.

This chain connects TRBV5-1 to TRBJ1-1, with D perhaps TRBD1 (5 bases). The V gene lost 4 bases and the J gene lost 4 bases, with 14 bases spanning the gap. The CDR3 sequence is 14 residues long. Germline V gene sequence: CDR1 SGHRS, CDR2 YFSETQ. This CDR3 reads CASSLEGHSTEAFF. In DNA, the CDR3 is TGCGCCAGCAGCCTAGAAGGACACTCCACTGAAGCTTTCTTT. The full variable domain, its missing parts supplied by reference TRBV5-1 and TRBJ1-1, is KAGVTQTPRYLIKTRGQQVTLSCSPISGHRSVSWYQQTPGQGLQFLFEYFSETQRNKGNFPGRFSGRQFSNSRSEMNVSTLELGDSALYLCASSLEGHSTEAFFGQGTRLTVV.

This chain's CDR3 is CASSPTGGLTEAFF. CDR3 in DNA: TGTGCCAGTAGCCCGACAGGGGGCCTCACTGAAGCTTTCTTT. The chain recombines TRBV19 with TRBJ1-1; 10 positions match TRBD1. The CDR3 is 14 residues long. Germline V gene sequence: CDR1 LNHDA, CDR2 SQIVND (reference sequence). The V and J ends lost 6 bases and 4 bases, in that order; junction bases with no gene match: 5.

V usage is TRBV2 and J usage is TRBJ2-3, with a possible D match to TRBD1 (5 bases). V was clipped by 7 bases and J by 4 bases, with 15 bases between them. CDR3 length equals 14 residues. The germline gives CDR1 SNHLY, CDR2 FYNNEI. CDR3 sequence reads: CASIGREWSDTQYF. The CDR3, as DNA: TGTGCCAGCATCGGCAGGGAATGGTCAGATACGCAGTATTTT.

The chain recombines TRBV6-5 with TRBJ2-7; 7 bases match TRBD2. V gave up 5 bases and J gave up 3 bases; unmatched junction bases: 10. The CDR3 loop spans 15 amino acids. Germline loops: CDR1 MNHEY, CDR2 SVGAGI. CDR3 amino acids: CASSLRGGSYYEQYF. The CDR3 nucleotides read TGTGCCAGCAGTCTTCGGGGAGGGAGTTACTACGAGCAGTACTTC.

The V call is TRBV6-4, the J call TRBJ2-3, with D unclear. CDR1 is MRHNA and CDR2 is SNTAGT in the germline V gene. This CDR3 comprises 13 residues. V gave up 6 bases and J gave up 2 bases, with 9 bases separating them. The CDR3: CASSPGITDTQYF. The DNA of the CDR3 is TGTGCCAGCAGCCCAGGAATCACAGATACGCAGTATTTT.

J is TRBJ2-3 and V is TRBV9, with D tentatively TRBD2 (6 bases). The CDR3 is 13 amino acids. Trimming took 7 bases from V and 8 from J, leaving 17 bases between them. Germline V gene sequence: CDR1 SGDLS, CDR2 YYNGEE. CDR3 DNA: TGTGCCAGCGCGGAGACTAGGGGCGGTACGCAGTATTTT. Translating gives CASAETRGGTQYF.

The rearrangement uses TRBV7-3 and TRBJ2-3; D perhaps matches TRBD2 (5 bases). Germline V gives CDR1 SGHTA, CDR2 FQGTGA. The CDR3 has 14 amino acids. Trimming left V 2 bases short and J 2 bases short, with 8 bases between. CDR3 DNA: TGTGCCAGCAGCTTAGGCGGGTTCACAGATACGCAGTATTTT. It encodes CASSLGGFTDTQYF. The full variable domain, in which reference TRBV7-3 and TRBJ2-3 provide the parts outside the CDR3, is GAGVSQTPSNKVTEKGKYVELRCDPISGHTALYWYRQSLGQGPEFLIYFQGTGAADDSGLPNDRFFAVRPEGSVSTLKIQRTERGDSAVYLCASSLGGFTDTQYFGPGTRLTVL.

This rearrangement joins TRBV3-1 (or the pseudogene TRBV3-2) to TRBJ2-1; 7 positions match TRBD2. Germline trimming cut 4 bases from V and 0 bases from J; bases unmatched to any gene: 9. This CDR3 is 17 amino acids long. Germline loops: CDR1 LGHDT, CDR2 YNNKEL (reference sequence). As DNA, the CDR3 is TGTGCCAGCAGCCGAAAACTAGCGAGTAGCTCCTACAATGAGCAGTTCTTC. It yields the protein CASSRKLASSSYNEQFF.

J is TRBJ2-1 and V is TRBV5-1; a weak D match, TRBD1 (6 bases). Per the germline V gene, CDR1 is SGHRS and CDR2 is YFSETQ. V shed 0 bases and J shed 8 bases, with 24 bases lying between them. This CDR3 is built from 18 residues. CDR3 nucleotides: TGCGCCAGCAGCTTGGTTTCCGGGGACACTGGTTCGTTCGATGAGCAGTTCTTC. Its protein is CASSLVSGDTGSFDEQFF.

The sample holds a few counts of this clone. This chain joins TRBV11-2 and TRBJ1-5, with 7 nucleotides matching TRBD1. Trimming cost V 5 bases and J 4 bases; bases outside gene matches: 8. CDR1 and CDR2 (germline): SGHAT, FQNNGV. This CDR3 comprises 15 residues. The DNA of the CDR3 is TGTGCCAGCAGCCGCCCGGGACAGAAGAATCAGCCCCAGCATTTT. The encoded protein is CASSRPGQKNQPQHF.

The V call is TRBV20-1, the J call TRBJ2-7; weak D call: TRBD2 (5 bases). Germline V gene lookup returns CDR1 DFQATT and CDR2 SNEGSKA (reference sequence). CDR3 length equals 13 residues. V was pared by 3 bases and J by 6 bases, with 15 bases between. CDR3 sequence (DNA): TGCAGTGCTAGTTTGAATAGCGTAGGCGAGCAGTACTTC. Amino acid sequence: CSASLNSVGEQYF.

This chain uses TRBV14 with TRBJ2-5; the D gene is possibly TRBD2 (6 bases). Trimming stripped 4 bases from V and 2 bases from J, with 8 bases between. The CDR3 is made up of 13 amino acids. Germline-derived CDR1 and CDR2 are SGHDN and FVKESK. This chain's CDR3 is CASSRGVQETQYF. The CDR3 DNA is TGTGCCAGCAGCCGCGGGGTACAAGAGACCCAGTACTTC.